The 25 T cell receptor beta chains below were found in one sample sequenced in a study of long-term antiretroviral therapy in people with HIV. Researchers report immunoSEQ v3.0 was run at survey level. Assay: immunoSEQ multiplex PCR; the TCRdb copy retains only in-frame clones and omits some. In the table there are about 16,000 clones, roughly 88% of which are singletons. The sample in question was unsorted PBMCs, obtained 2.2 to 2.4 years before starting antiretroviral therapy. Receptors were obtained from a woman between 25 and 40 years old with HIV.

The DNA for the CDR3 is TGCGCCAGCAGCTTGGTTGGCCAGTCGAACACTGAAGCTTTCTTT. This codes for CASSLVGQSNTEAFF. This chain links TRBV5-1 with TRBJ1-1, with D unresolved. Trimming pared 0 bases from V and 1 base from J, leaving 10 bases between. The CDR3 has 15 amino acids. CDR1 and CDR2 from the germline V gene are SGHRS and YFSETQ.

The chain couples TRBV5-6 to TRBJ2-7; a possible D gene is TRBD2 (6 bases). Looked up from germline, CDR1 is SGHDT and CDR2 is YYEEEE. The CDR3 extends over 17 amino acids. Trimming pared 0 bases from V and 6 bases from J, leaving 22 bases between. The chain's CDR3 is CASSLAVGGKGPGEQYF. CDR3 nucleotide sequence: TGTGCCAGCAGCTTGGCGGTAGGCGGGAAAGGGCCCGGCGAGCAGTACTTC.

The V and J genes are TRBV4-1 and TRBJ1-2; weak D call: TRBD1 (5 bases). Looked up from germline, CDR1 is MGHRA and CDR2 is YSYEKL. Trimming removed 1 base from V and 4 bases from J, with 7 bases in between. CDR3 length equals 13 residues. CDR3 region: CASSQADTYGYTF. DNA of the CDR3: TGCGCCAGCAGCCAAGCGGACACCTATGGCTACACCTTC.

The genes are TRBV2 and TRBJ2-3; TRBD2 aligns across 8 bases. Germline V gene sequence: CDR1 SNHLY, CDR2 FYNNEI. The CDR3 spans 18 residues. V trimming: 3 bases; J trimming: 2 bases; junction bases outside the gene matches: 13. The CDR3 reads CASSDPRGSGETTDTQYF. CDR3 in DNA: TGTGCCAGCAGTGATCCCCGGGGTAGCGGGGAGACCACAGATACGCAGTATTTT.

V and J are TRBV15 and TRBJ1-3; TRBD1 aligns across 7 bases. The J segment lost 3 bases and the V segment lost 4 bases, leaving 3 bases of the junction unmatched. The CDR3 is 14 amino acids. Per germline, CDR1 LNHNV and CDR2 YYDKDF (reference sequence). The CDR3 reads CATSIGQVGNTIYF. The CDR3 DNA follows: TGTGCCACCAGCATTGGACAGGTTGGAAACACCATATATTTT.

The chain combines TRBV6-6 with TRBJ1-2; D unresolved. V lost 6 bases, J lost 14 bases, and 10 bases lay in between. Germline V gene lookup returns CDR1 MNHNY and CDR2 SVGAGI (reference sequence). This CDR3 has 9 amino acids. CDR3 residues: CASRPVATF. The CDR3 DNA reads TGTGCCAGCAGGCCTGTCGCGACCTTC.

The rearrangement links TRBV5-1 to TRBJ2-7; 7 bases map to TRBD2. CDR3 size: 14 residues. Germline V gene lookup returns CDR1 SGHRS and CDR2 YFSETQ. The trim removed 4 bases at V and 4 bases at J, leaving 8 bases unmatched. The DNA for the CDR3 is TGCGCCAGCAGCGGGGGGGACCTTCGTTACGAGCAGTACTTC. Protein product: CASSGGDLRYEQYF.

The chain couples TRBV5-1 to TRBJ2-3; maybe TRBD2 (6 bases). CDR3 length equals 16 residues. Germline V gene sequence: CDR1 SGHRS, CDR2 YFSETQ. The ends were cut back, 3 bases at V and 2 bases at J, with 16 bases in the middle. This CDR3 reads CASSWGDRGNTDTQYF. CDR3 sequence (DNA): TGCGCCAGCAGCTGGGGGGACCGGGGGAACACAGATACGCAGTATTTT.

V usage is TRBV18 and J usage is TRBJ2-5; TRBD2 matches 13 bases. The trim removed 2 bases at V and 5 bases at J, leaving 8 bases unmatched. CDR1 and CDR2 from the germline V gene are KGHSH and LQKENI. CDR3 length: 17 amino acids. CDR3 residues: CASSPTSGGAEGETQYF. As DNA, the CDR3 is TGTGCCAGCTCACCAACTAGCGGGGGGGCCGAAGGGGAGACCCAGTACTTC.

The rearrangement uses TRBV19 and TRBJ1-1; D is undetermined. The V end was cut by 7 bases, the J end by 9 bases, with 24 bases between. The germline V gene encodes CDR1 LNHDA and CDR2 SQIVND (reference sequence). The CDR3 has 15 amino acids. The chain's CDR3 is CASIDPGALGGKAFF. As DNA, the CDR3 is TGTGCCAGTATTGATCCGGGTGCTCTCGGAGGGAAAGCTTTCTTT.

V and J are TRBV7-2 and TRBJ1-3; possibly TRBD1 for D (5 bases). Trimming left V 5 bases short and J 0 bases short, with 11 bases between. The CDR3 consists of 15 residues. CDR1 and CDR2 from the germline V gene are SGHTA and FQGNSA. For the CDR3, the DNA is TGTGCCAGCAGCATTACAGGAGCCTCTGGAAACACCATATATTTT. Its protein product is CASSITGASGNTIYF.

The chain has TRBV27 and TRBJ2-3, with D hard to call. The CDR3 has 11 residues. V was shortened by 7 bases and J by 5 bases, with 7 bases between the two germline ends. CDR1 is MNHEY and CDR2 is SMNVEV in the germline V gene (reference sequence). For the CDR3, the DNA is TGTGCCAGCACCTGGGGAGATACGCAGTATTTT. Amino acid sequence: CASTWGDTQYF.

This clone was seen once. This rearrangement joins TRBV6-1 to TRBJ1-2, with D uncertain. V lost 9 bases and J lost 7, with 15 bases in between. The CDR3 runs 12 residues. CDR1 and CDR2 (germline): MNHNS, SASEGT. The CDR3 DNA reads TGTGCCAGGGTTTTTTCCCACCCTGGCTACACCTTC. Translated, it gives CARVFSHPGYTF.

The J gene is TRBJ1-1, the V gene TRBV14; no clear D. Between the trimmed V and J ends, which lost 4 bases and 1 base, there was a span of 10 bases. This CDR3 comprises 14 residues. CDR1 and CDR2 (germline): SGHDN, FVKESK. The CDR3 spells CASSRDTSNTEAFF. The CDR3 DNA reads as TGTGCCAGCAGCCGAGACACCTCGAACACTGAAGCTTTCTTT.

J is TRBJ1-3 and V is TRBV6-5; no firm D call. The CDR3 has 16 amino acids. V lost 0 bases and J 2 bases, leaving 11 bases between the germline ends. Germline CDR1 MNHEY, CDR2 SVGAGI. CDR3 loop: CASSYSSRATGNTIYF. In DNA, the CDR3 is TGTGCCAGCAGTTACTCGAGTCGGGCTACTGGAAACACCATATATTTT.

The chain joins TRBV4-1 to TRBJ1-2, with D uncertain. Deletions cut 1 base from V and 2 bases from J, with 8 bases between. This CDR3 contains 14 residues. CDR1 MGHRA and CDR2 YSYEKL come from the germline V gene. CDR3 region: CASSQVGQNYGYTF. The CDR3 coding sequence is TGCGCCAGCAGCCAAGTTGGTCAGAACTATGGCTACACCTTC.

V usage is TRBV9 and J usage is TRBJ1-2; TRBD1 might be the D (6 bases). The CDR3 sequence is 14 residues long. Germline V lookup: CDR1 SGDLS, CDR2 YYNGEE. Trimming cost V 0 bases and J 3 bases, with 9 bases left between them. As DNA, the CDR3 is TGTGCCAGCAGCGTAGATCCAGGGGACTATGGCTACACCTTC. As protein: CASSVDPGDYGYTF.

The rearrangement links TRBV19 to TRBJ2-7; 7 nucleotides agree with TRBD2. Per germline, CDR1 LNHDA and CDR2 SQIVND (reference sequence). V gave up 7 bases and J gave up 6 bases; unmatched junction bases: 12. The CDR3 covers 14 residues. The CDR3 bases are TGTGCCAGTACTTCCACATCCGGGGGGAGCGAGCAGTACTTC. It specifies CASTSTSGGSEQYF.

The rearrangement uses TRBV7-9 and TRBJ2-5, with D unresolved. Trimming removed 2 bases at V and 3 bases at J, with 13 bases between. This CDR3 comprises 15 residues. Germline values: CDR1 SEHNR, CDR2 FQNEAQ (reference sequence). CDR3 in amino acids: CASSLFIAREETQYF. The CDR3 coding sequence is TGTGCCAGCAGCTTATTCATCGCACGCGAAGAGACCCAGTACTTC.

The chain links TRBV21-1 to TRBJ1-2; TRBD1, the table's D call, was not compared with the DNA. TRBV21-1 is designated a pseudogene. The CDR3 is made up of 16 amino acids. The CDR3 DNA reads TGTGCCAGCAGCTGTCACCTGCCCGGGACAGGGGGCCCCTACACCTTC. Its translation: CASSCHLPGTGGPYTF.

V gene TRBV6-1 combines with J gene TRBJ1-1; D perhaps matches TRBD1 (5 bases). This CDR3 region has 14 residues. Germline V CDR1 and CDR2: MNHNS, SASEGT. Between the trimmed V and J ends, which lost 4 bases and 6 bases, there was a span of 15 bases. The CDR3 region has the DNA TGTGCCAGCAGTGCGCAGCAGGGCTCTTCTGAAGCTTTCTTT. The encoded protein is CASSAQQGSSEAFF.

The rearrangement links TRBV19 to TRBJ1-2; 8 bases align to TRBD1. Unmatched junction bases numbered 9, after V lost 5 bases and J lost 4 bases. CDR1 and CDR2 from the germline V gene are LNHDA and SQIVND (reference sequence). The CDR3 loop spans 15 amino acids. DNA for the CDR3: TGTGCCAGTAGTCCGGTGGACAGGGAGGGCTATGGCTACACCTTC. Translating gives CASSPVDREGYGYTF.

The chain recombines TRBV7-7 with TRBJ1-3; D not certain. Germline CDR1 SSHAT, CDR2 FNYEAQ (reference sequence). The CDR3 totals 14 residues. V lost 0 bases, J lost 9 bases, and 12 bases lay in between. This chain's CDR3 is CASSLAVAESTIYF. The CDR3, as DNA: TGTGCCAGCAGCTTAGCGGTTGCCGAAAGCACCATATATTTT. Variable domain in full (rest from reference TRBV7-7 and TRBJ1-3): GAGVSQSPRYKVTKRGQDVTLRCDPISSHATLYWYQQALGQGPEFLTYFNYEAQPDKSGLPSDRFSAERPEGSISTLTIQRTEQRDSAMYRCASSLAVAESTIYFGEGSWLTVV.

CDR3 nucleotides: TGTGCCAGCAGCTTAGGCCGGGCGGATGGCTACACCTTC. It specifies CASSLGRADGYTF. The chain employs TRBV13 and TRBJ1-2; no clear D. V gave up 0 bases and J gave up 6 bases, with 8 bases separating them. CDR1 PRHDT and CDR2 FYEKMQ come from the germline V gene (reference sequence). The length of the CDR3 is 13 residues.

The chain has TRBV11-2 and TRBJ2-4; unclear D gene. The CDR3 is made up of 15 amino acids. Germline CDR1 is SGHAT and CDR2 is FQNNGV. V gave up 3 bases and J gave up 0 bases, with 9 bases separating them. CDR3 DNA: TGTGCCAGCAGCTTGGATCGGTTAGCCAAAAACATTCAGTACTTC. It codes for CASSLDRLAKNIQYF.